This is a list of T cell receptor beta chains from one sample in a study of T cell responses to AZD1222 COVID-19 vaccine. Assay used: immunoSEQ multiplex PCR; TCRdb lists only in-frame clones, some missing. Among approximately 110,000 clones listed, about 90% were seen once. Specimen: peripheral blood, collected on day 0 of AZD1222 vaccination. These receptors were taken from an adult in good health. The CDR3 runs from the conserved cysteine through the conserved F or W. The D gene is left open where the match is weak. Clone size appears in some rows only: once, few, many, or a class for an expanded clone.

V gene	D gene	J gene	clone size	CDR3 DNA	CDR3 protein
TRBV27	TRBD1	TRBJ1-2	.	TGTGCCAGCAGTTTAACCCCACAGGGGGCGGGGGATGGCTACACCTTC	CASSLTPQGAGDGYTF
TRBV9	.	TRBJ1-1	.	TGTGCCAGCAGCTCAGGACAAGGCGCCCTGAACACTGAAGCTTTCTTT	CASSSGQGALNTEAFF
TRBV7-8	.	TRBJ1-5	.	TGTGCCAGCAGCTTACAGAGGTCAAATAGCAATCAGCCCCAGCATTTT	CASSLQRSNSNQPQHF
TRBV4-2	TRBD2	TRBJ2-1	once	TGTGCCAGCAGCCAAGGGACTAGCGCTGACAATGAGCAGTTCTTC	CASSQGTSADNEQFF
TRBV27	.	TRBJ1-5	.	TGTGCCAGCAGGGCCGGCAATCAGCCCCAGCATTTT	CASRAGNQPQHF
TRBV15	.	TRBJ2-6	.	TGTGCCACCAGCAGAGGGTCTGTGGTGAGCTCTGGGGCCAACGTCCTGACTTTC	CATSRGSVVSSGANVLTF
TRBV19	TRBD1	TRBJ1-2	.	TGTGCCAGTTTCCAGAGGTCCGCAGAGGGACAGGGGGATAACTATGGCTACACCTTC	CASFQRSAEGQGDNYGYTF
TRBV2	TRBD1	TRBJ1-3	.	TGTGCCCACGCCGGACAGGGAGACACCATATATTTT	CAHAGQGDTIYF
TRBV25-1	.	TRBJ1-1	.	TGTGCCAGCAGAGGTACAGGGCAGGGGAACACTGAAGCTTTCTTT	CASRGTGQGNTEAFF
TRBV28	TRBD1	TRBJ1-5	.	TGTGCCAGCAGTTTTGGGGACAGGGCACAGCCCCAGCATTTT	CASSFGDRAQPQHF
TRBV19	.	TRBJ1-5	.	TGTGCCAGTGAATCAGGGTACAATCAGCCCCAGCATTTT	CASESGYNQPQHF
TRBV7-6	TRBD2	TRBJ2-3	once	TGTGCCAGCAGCTTAGGCGCCGGGACTAGCCCAGATACGCAGTATTTT	CASSLGAGTSPDTQYF
TRBV18	.	TRBJ1-6	.	TGTGCCAGCTCACCACTAGTCGGGGGAGCTAATTCACCCCTCCACTTT	CASSPLVGGANSPLHF
TRBV6-4	.	TRBJ1-1	.	TGTGCCAGCAGTGACCAACGCAAAATGAACACTGAAGCTTTCTTT	CASSDQRKMNTEAFF
TRBV4-1	TRBD1	TRBJ1-4	.	TGCGCCAGCAGCCAAACTCGACAGGGGAGTGATGAAAAACTGTTTTTT	CASSQTRQGSDEKLFF
TRBV5-1	.	TRBJ1-1	.	TGCGCCAGCAGCCCCGGAAGGGAGCAGAGAGAAGCTTTCTTT	CASSPGREQREAFF
TRBV6-5	.	TRBJ2-1	.	TGTGCCAGCAGTTACTATTCAGGGAAAACCTACAATGAGCAGTTCTTC	CASSYYSGKTYNEQFF
TRBV19	.	TRBJ2-7	once	TGTGCCTCAGAAGGGCCAAGCTCCTACGAGCAGTACTTC	CASEGPSSYEQYF
TRBV5-1	.	TRBJ2-5	.	TGCGCCAGCAGCCGTTCCCTGCTCCAAGAGACCCAGTACTTC	CASSRSLLQETQYF
TRBV28	TRBD1	TRBJ1-6	once	TGTGCCAGCAGTGGACCGGGACAGGGGGGGAATTCACCCCTCCACTTT	CASSGPGQGGNSPLHF
TRBV5-1	.	TRBJ2-3	.	TGCGCCAGCGGGGCGGAGACTAGCACAGATACGCAGTATTTT	CASGAETSTDTQYF
TRBV4-3	.	TRBJ2-1	.	TGCGCCAGCAGCCAAGAGGTGGTCGGGATTACCTACAATGAGCAGTTCTTC	CASSQEVVGITYNEQFF
TRBV6-5	.	TRBJ2-7	.	TGTGCCAGCAGTTACTCCGGCAGTGTTCCCTACGAGCAGTACTTC	CASSYSGSVPYEQYF
TRBV10-3	.	TRBJ2-6	few	TGTGCCATCAGTTTCTCCGGCCTGTCTGGGGCCAACGTCCTGACTTTC	CAISFSGLSGANVLTF
TRBV3-1/TRBV3-2	.	TRBJ2-3	.	TGTGCCAGCAGCCGGGGACTCGTCACAGATACGCAGTATTTT	CASSRGLVTDTQYF